This is a list of T cell receptor beta chains from one sample in a study of T cell clones after liver transplantation. TCRdb's table, derived via immunoSEQ multiplex PCR, lists solely in-frame clones and lacks some. The sample has around 77,000 clones, about four fifths seen once; the top ten hold approximately 0.73%. The input for sequencing was CD4+ T cells from blood, taken 12 months after liver transplant. Receptors were obtained from a human patient who received a liver transplant. Some T cells may be provided by the graft donor. Both conserved end residues are part of each CDR3. The D gene is left open where the match is weak. The size of a clone is reported for some rows only, either as once, few or many, or as a class for expanded clones.

d_gene	abundance	v_gene	j_gene	CDR3aa	CDR3nt
.	few	TRBV5-1	TRBJ1-1	CASSLIVGQDTEAFF	TGCGCCAGCAGCTTGATCGTAGGGCAGGACACTGAAGCTTTCTTT
.	.	TRBV5-4	TRBJ1-1	CASSQGPSQEAFF	TGTGCCAGCAGCCAGGGACCCTCGCAAGAAGCTTTCTTT
.	once	TRBV6-4	TRBJ1-1	CASSDYEGTEAFF	TGTGCCAGCAGTGACTACGAGGGGACTGAAGCTTTCTTT
.	.	TRBV29-1	TRBJ2-3	CSGNGLPRTDTQYF	TGCAGCGGTAACGGACTACCCCGCACAGATACGCAGTATTTT
.	.	TRBV5-1	TRBJ1-2	CASSGEAITNYGYTF	TGCGCCAGCAGCGGAGAGGCCATCACTAACTATGGCTACACCTTC
.	.	TRBV21-1	TRBJ2-7	CPRAGLLTPHEQYF	TGTCCCCGGGCGGGCCTTCTAACCCCCCACGAGCAGTACTTC
TRBD1	.	TRBV5-1	TRBJ1-1	CASSLAPYPGQGKTFF	TGCGCCAGCAGCTTGGCCCCTTATCCGGGACAGGGTAAAACTTTCTTT
TRBD1	once	TRBV7-9	TRBJ2-4	CASSLAPGGGIIQYF	TGTGCCAGCAGCTTAGCCCCAGGGGGCGGCATCATTCAGTACTTC
.	.	TRBV2	TRBJ1-3	CASSESGGASGNTIYF	TGTGCCAGCAGTGAGAGCGGGGGGGCAAGTGGAAACACCATATATTTT
.	.	TRBV5-1	TRBJ2-4	CASSLASGAKNIQYF	TGCGCCAGCAGCTTGGCCAGTGGAGCCAAAAACATTCAGTACTTC
TRBD1	few	TRBV9	TRBJ2-2	CASSVLTGRGLTGELFF	TGTGCCAGCAGCGTATTAACGGGCAGGGGGCTCACCGGGGAGCTGTTTTTT
.	.	TRBV5-1	TRBJ1-4	CASSLDSFNEKLFF	TGCGCCAGCAGCTTGGACAGCTTTAATGAAAAACTGTTTTTT
TRBD2	.	TRBV7-9	TRBJ2-3	CASSLTSVTDTQCF	TGTGCCAGCAGCCTCACTAGCGTGACAGATACGCAGTGTTTT
TRBD2	once	TRBV9	TRBJ2-7	CASSVSGRAGEQYF	TGTGCCAGCAGCGTAAGCGGGAGGGCCGGCGAGCAGTACTTC
.	.	TRBV6-5	TRBJ2-1	CASPPHEQFF	TGTGCCAGTCCCCCCCATGAGCAGTTCTTC
TRBD1	.	TRBV6-1	TRBJ2-4	CASSWDRGGNIQYF	TGTGCCAGCAGTTGGGACAGGGGCGGAAACATTCAGTACTTC
TRBD2	.	TRBV7-8	TRBJ2-3	CASSPRASGTVYDTQYF	TGTGCCAGCAGCCCCCGGGCTAGCGGGACCGTTTACGATACGCAGTATTTT
.	.	TRBV28	TRBJ1-4	CASRAGPRNEKLFF	TGTGCCAGCAGAGCCGGGCCGAGAAATGAAAAACTGTTTTTT
TRBD1	.	TRBV28	TRBJ1-1	CASSPSGQGYFTEAFF	TGTGCCAGCAGTCCCTCGGGACAGGGTTACTTCACTGAAGCTTTCTTT
.	.	TRBV9	TRBJ1-5	CASSLSYSNQPQHF	TGTGCCAGCAGCCTCAGCTATAGCAATCAGCCCCAGCATTTT
TRBD2	.	TRBV5-1	TRBJ2-5	CASSLGTSGMAEETQYF	TGCGCCAGCAGCTTGGGCACTAGCGGCATGGCGGAAGAGACCCAGTACTTC
.	.	TRBV7-9	TRBJ2-6	CATRDGGRGSGANVLTF	TGTGCCACGCGAGATGGGGGGCGCGGATCTGGGGCCAACGTCCTGACTTTC
.	.	TRBV7-2	TRBJ2-1	CASSYGHPYNEQFF	TGTGCCAGCAGCTACGGACACCCGTACAATGAGCAGTTCTTC
.	.	TRBV5-1	TRBJ2-5	CASKRGVEETQYF	TGCGCCAGCAAAAGGGGGGTAGAAGAGACCCAGTACTTC
.	.	TRBV28	TRBJ1-1	CASSFYRAAGEAFF	TGTGCCAGCAGTTTTTATAGGGCGGCAGGTGAAGCTTTCTTT